Following are 23 T cell receptor beta chains from one sample sequenced in a study of T cells after yellow fever vaccination (dated by TCRdb to the late 2010s). This specimen's treatment or condition label, per the study, means: live attenuated yellow fever vaccine strain. Library preparation was by 5' RACE. The listed sequencing device is Illumina NovaSeq 6000. TCRdb itself trimmed the public reads at Q25 with fastp, ran MiXCR and retained productive beta chains. CDR3 protein duplicates are merged, each entry listing the most common genes and DNA. The sample table records roughly 340,000 distinct CDR3 sequences; approximately 3.9% of these occur just once. Of the sample, roughly 26% falls within the top ten clones. Sequencing used PBMCs, obtained 5 days after the yellow fever booster vaccination. The receptors were sampled from a man aged 18-30 years who received the YFV17D yellow fever vaccine.

The chain carries TRBV5-1 and TRBJ2-7, with TRBD1 as a possible D gene (6 bases). Deletions cut 4 bases from V and 4 bases from J, with 9 bases between. The germline V gene has CDR1 SGHRS and CDR2 YFSETQ. The CDR3 consists of 12 residues. CDR3 in DNA: TGCGCCAGCAGCCAGGACAGTTACGAGCAGTACTTC. This encodes CASSQDSYEQYF.

The V and J genes are TRBV4-2 and TRBJ1-2; D gene uncertain. Germline V gives CDR1 LGHNA, CDR2 YNFKEQ. The CDR3 has 14 amino acids. V was shortened by 0 bases and J by 2 bases, with 7 bases between the two germline ends. Here the CDR3 reads CASSQETNNYGYTF. The DNA of the CDR3 is TGTGCCAGCAGCCAAGAAACAAACAACTATGGCTACACCTTC.

The chain joins TRBV19 to TRBJ1-2, with D uncertain. CDR3 length: 14 residues. The germline gives CDR1 LNHDA, CDR2 SQIVND (reference sequence). V was shortened by 6 bases and J by 8 bases, with 19 bases between the two germline ends. The DNA for the CDR3 is TGTGCCAGTAGCACGACGGCCGGGGTTGGGGGCTACACCTTC. Translated: CASSTTAGVGGYTF.

The V call is TRBV6-2 or TRBV6-3, the J call TRBJ2-4; D possibly uses TRBD1 or TRBD2 (6 bases each). CDR1 is MNHEY, CDR2 SVGEGT, per germline. Between the trimmed V and J ends, which lost 6 bases and 6 bases, there was a span of 15 bases. This CDR3 has 14 residues. The CDR3 loop is CASRTGGPLNIQYF. CDR3 coding DNA: TGTGCCAGCAGGACCGGGGGCCCCTTAAACATTCAGTACTTC.

The V and J genes are TRBV9 and TRBJ2-1, with TRBD2 matching 8 bases. Germline CDR1 reads SGDLS; CDR2 reads YYNGEE. The CDR3 contains 16 residues. J lost 3 bases, V lost 4 bases, and 9 bases had no gene match. The CDR3 is CASSSRTSMIYNEQFF. CDR3 sequence (DNA): TGTGCCAGCAGCTCTCGGACTAGCATGATCTACAATGAGCAGTTCTTC. Using reference TRBV9 and TRBJ2-1 for the parts outside the CDR3, the full variable domain is DSGVTQTPKHLITATGQRVTLRCSPRSGDLSVYWYQQSLDQGLQFLIQYYNGEERAKGNILERFSAQQFPDLHSELNLSSLELGDSALYFCASSSRTSMIYNEQFFGPGTRLTVL.

This clonotype was detected a few times. The chain couples TRBV27 to TRBJ2-1, with 11 bases lining up with TRBD2. The CDR3 runs 16 residues. Germline CDR1 MNHEY, CDR2 SMNVEV (reference sequence). J was trimmed by 7 bases and V by 5 bases; bases with no gene match: 10. This CDR3 reads CASSPTSTSGANEQFF. The CDR3 DNA follows: TGTGCCAGCAGTCCAACATCGACTAGCGGGGCAAATGAGCAGTTCTTC.

The sample holds many counts of this clonotype. This sequence joins TRBV11-2 and TRBJ2-5; the D is unclear. The germline V and J ends were trimmed by 0 bases and 5 bases, with 7 bases remaining between them. The CDR3 extends over 13 amino acids. The V gene's germline CDR1 is SGHAT and CDR2 FQNNGV. The CDR3: CASSLERRETQYF. CDR3 DNA sequence: TGTGCCAGCAGCTTAGAACGGCGGGAGACCCAGTACTTC.

In its sample, this clonotype was seen a few times. The rearrangement links TRBV20-1 to TRBJ2-7; a possible D gene is TRBD1 (6 bases). This CDR3 is built from 14 residues. Trimming stripped 3 bases from V and 0 bases from J, with 12 bases between. CDR1 is DFQATT and CDR2 is SNEGSKA in the germline V gene (reference sequence). The CDR3 spells CSASGDMSSYEQYV. In DNA, the CDR3 is TGCAGTGCTAGTGGGGACATGAGCTCCTACGAGCAGTACGTC.

This clonotype was detected a few times. This chain links TRBV12-3 or TRBV12-4 with TRBJ2-5; unclear D gene. The CDR3 sequence is 13 residues long. Trimming took off 10 bases at V and 4 bases at J, with 16 bases between the two ends. The CDR3 DNA is TGTGCCACCAGGAGAGGCGAAGGAGAGACCCAGTACTTC. Protein sequence: CATRRGEGETQYF.

In its sample, this clonotype was seen many times. In DNA form, the CDR3 reads TGCAGTGCTAGAGGACAGGGACTAGCGGTGGCCTACGAGCAGTACGTC. It is translated as CSARGQGLAVAYEQYV. The rearrangement links TRBV20-1 to TRBJ2-7; 11 bases fit TRBD2. Trimming cost V 1 base and J 2 bases; bases outside gene matches: 7. Germline CDR1 is DFQATT and CDR2 is SNEGSKA (reference sequence). CDR3 length equals 16 residues.

V usage is TRBV7-2 and J usage is TRBJ1-4, with no clear D. The germline CDR1 and CDR2 sequences are SGHTA and FQGNSA. V lost 1 base, J lost 8 bases, and 11 bases lay in between. The CDR3 loop spans 14 amino acids. CDR3 coding DNA: TGTGCCAGCAGCTTAGAAAGGAGGATCGAAAAACTGTTTTTT. This codes for CASSLERRIEKLFF.

A few counts support this clonotype. Written as DNA, the CDR3 is TGCAGCGTTGAAGAAGGGCAAAGAGACACAGATACGCAGTATTTT. Residues: CSVEEGQRDTDTQYF. The gene calls are TRBV29-1 and TRBJ2-3; D not resolved. Trimming left V 0 bases short and J 2 bases short, with 12 bases between. Per germline, CDR1 SQVTM and CDR2 ANQGSEA. This CDR3 contains 15 residues.

The DNA of the CDR3 is TGTGCCAGCAGCCAAGAAGTAGCGGGGGGGCCCGGAGAGACCCAGTACTTC. It specifies CASSQEVAGGPGETQYF. This chain uses TRBV3-1 with TRBJ2-5, with TRBD2 matching over 11 bases. The CDR3 consists of 17 residues. V dropped 0 bases and J dropped 4; count of bases not matched to a gene: 7. The germline gives CDR1 LGHDT, CDR2 YNNKEL (reference sequence).

The DNA for the CDR3 is TGTGCCACCAGTGACGATACAGGGAGTGAAAAACTGTTTTTT. Protein sequence: CATSDDTGSEKLFF. The V gene is TRBV24-1, the J gene TRBJ1-4; D might be TRBD1 (6 bases). The V and J ends lost 4 bases and 7 bases respectively, with 12 bases between them. The CDR3 loop spans 14 amino acids. Germline CDR1 KGHDR, CDR2 SFDVKD.

This clonotype was observed at least ten times. The chain carries TRBV7-2 and TRBJ2-5; D gene unclear. V dropped 2 bases and J dropped 0 bases, with 4 bases sitting between them. Germline values: CDR1 SGHTA, CDR2 FQGNSA. CDR3 size: 13 residues. The CDR3 sequence: CASSLQYQETQYF. In DNA, the CDR3 is TGTGCCAGCAGCTTACAGTACCAAGAGACCCAGTACTTC.

Many counts were recorded for this clonotype. The rearrangement joins TRBV7-2 to TRBJ2-7, with 11 bases identical to TRBD2. CDR3 length: 15 amino acids. The V gene end was trimmed by 4 bases and the J gene end by 2 bases; junction bases not matched to a gene: 4. CDR1 SGHTA and CDR2 FQGNSA come from the germline V gene. The CDR3 spells CASSSLAGGTYEQYF. The CDR3 nucleotides are TGTGCCAGCAGCTCTCTAGCGGGGGGCACCTACGAGCAGTACTTC.

This clonotype appeared a few times. The rearrangement uses TRBV11-2 and TRBJ2-4; maybe TRBD2 (6 bases). Germline lookup yields CDR1 SGHAT and CDR2 FQNNGV. V dropped 3 bases and J dropped 9 bases, with 9 bases sitting between them. This CDR3 contains 12 residues. This chain's CDR3 is CASSFGSGIQYF. In DNA, the CDR3 is TGTGCCAGCAGCTTCGGGAGCGGCATTCAGTACTTC.

This clonotype has only a few counts. The chain combines TRBV7-2 with TRBJ2-3; possibly TRBD1 for D (6 bases). In germline, CDR1 is SGHTA, CDR2 FQGNSA. Trimming took 5 bases from V and 0 from J, leaving 9 bases between them. The CDR3 has 14 residues. This CDR3 reads CASSPDRSTDTQYF. The CDR3 DNA reads TGTGCCAGCAGCCCTGACAGGAGCACAGATACGCAGTATTTT. Using reference TRBV7-2 and TRBJ2-3 for the parts outside the CDR3, the full variable domain is GAGVSQSPSNKVTEKGKDVELRCDPISGHTALYWYRQSLGQGLEFLIYFQGNSAPDKSGLPSDRFSAERTGGSVSTLTIQRTQQEDSAVYLCASSPDRSTDTQYFGPGTRLTVL.

This clonotype was detected only a few times. The chain recombines TRBV27 with TRBJ1-6; D gene unclear. The CDR3 contains 16 residues. Looked up from germline, CDR1 is MNHEY and CDR2 is SMNVEV (reference sequence). Trimming removed 2 bases at V and 10 bases at J, with 18 bases between. CDR3 in DNA: TGTGCCAGCAGTTTAAGGCCAGCAGATTTCGGATCACCCCTCCACTTT. Its protein is CASSLRPADFGSPLHF.

There are a few counts of this clonotype. The chain employs TRBV20-1 and TRBJ2-3, with TRBD2 matching 8 bases. CDR1 is DFQATT and CDR2 is SNEGSKA in the germline V gene (reference sequence). V trimming: 4 bases; J trimming: 0 bases; junction bases outside the gene matches: 6. The CDR3 contains 15 residues. CDR3 nucleotides: TGCAGTGCTAAAGGGACTAGACATAGCACAGATACGCAGTATTTT. It specifies CSAKGTRHSTDTQYF.

This clonotype was seen more than once but under ten times. V usage is TRBV20-1 and J usage is TRBJ2-7; the D gene is possibly TRBD1 (6 bases). Per germline, CDR1 DFQATT and CDR2 SNEGSKA (reference sequence). The CDR3 loop spans 15 amino acids. Trimming cost V 4 bases and J 4 bases, with 20 bases left between them. This CDR3 is CSAIPIGDTQYEQYF. The CDR3, as DNA: TGCAGTGCTATCCCGATAGGGGACACTCAGTACGAGCAGTACTTC.

This sequence joins TRBV4-2 and TRBJ1-1, with unresolved D. Trimming shortened V by 4 bases and J by 1 base, and 7 bases separated the two germline ends. The CDR3 extends over 13 amino acids. Germline V lookup: CDR1 LGHNA, CDR2 YNFKEQ. The CDR3 DNA reads TGTGCCAGCAGCCCCGAGGCGAACACTGAAGCTTTCTTT. It encodes CASSPEANTEAFF.

The chain employs TRBV11-1 and TRBJ2-1, with 15 nucleotides matching TRBD2. The V gene end was trimmed by 5 bases and the J gene end by 4 bases; junction bases not matched to a gene: 9. The CDR3 is 18 residues long. The germline CDR1 and CDR2 sequences are SGHAT and FQDESV (reference sequence). The CDR3 bases are TGTGCCAGCAGCAGACGGACTAGCGGGGGGGTTTCTTACAATGAGCAGTTCTTC. Its translation: CASSRRTSGGVSYNEQFF.